The subject of this entry is one T cell receptor (beta chain). Its antigen remains unidentified. The authors deemed Graves' hyperthyroidism stable absent ophthalmopathy progression within 18 months. Pregnant or lactating patients were excluded, as were those with uncontrolled infection or other autoimmune disease. Template material for amplifying TCR beta CDR3 regions consisted of RNA transcripts. A first-round RT-PCR of the TCR CDR3 used the HTBI primer set. From the multiplex PCR reads, TCRdb called clonotypes with MiXCR, one entry per CDR3 protein. The sample shows more than 500,000 distinct CDR3 sequences, 14% of them seen only once. This sample is drawn from a study of T cells in Graves' hyperthyroidism and ophthalmopathy. At the level of the study: Peripheral blood was acquired at first diagnosis, ahead of any therapy whatsoever. General study results and limits: Blood also carried most thyroid clonotypes expanded above 0.001.

V lost 4 bases and J lost 6; bases outside the gene matches: 10. The CDR3 runs 15 residues. The germline CDR1 and CDR2 sequences are MNHEY and SMNVEV (reference sequence). The clonotype comes from a woman aged 40 to 49 with Graves' hyperthyroidism. Sequenced material: blood. The chain recombines TRBV27 with TRBJ2-7; 9 bases match TRBD2. The CDR3 coding sequence is TGTGCCAGCAGTTCGATCGGGACTAGCAGGTTCGAGCAGTACTTC. Protein sequence: CASSSIGTSRFEQYF.